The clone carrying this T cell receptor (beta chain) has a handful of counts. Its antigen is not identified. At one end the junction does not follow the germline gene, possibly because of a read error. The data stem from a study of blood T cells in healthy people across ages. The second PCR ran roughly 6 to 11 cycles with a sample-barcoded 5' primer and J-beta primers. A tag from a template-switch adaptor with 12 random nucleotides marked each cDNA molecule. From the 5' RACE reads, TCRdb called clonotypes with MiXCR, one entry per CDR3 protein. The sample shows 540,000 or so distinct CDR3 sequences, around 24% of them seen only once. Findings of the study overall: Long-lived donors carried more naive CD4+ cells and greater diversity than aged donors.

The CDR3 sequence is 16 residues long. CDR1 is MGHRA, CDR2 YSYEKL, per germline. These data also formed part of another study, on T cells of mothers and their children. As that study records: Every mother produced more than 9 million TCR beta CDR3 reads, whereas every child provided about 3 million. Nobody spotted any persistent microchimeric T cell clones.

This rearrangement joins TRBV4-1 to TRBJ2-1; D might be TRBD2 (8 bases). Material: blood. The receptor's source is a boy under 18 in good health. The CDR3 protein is CAGSQVLTGGGDEQFF. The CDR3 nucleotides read TGCGCCGGCAGCCAGGTCCTAACGGGAGGGGGCGATGAGCAGTTCTTC.